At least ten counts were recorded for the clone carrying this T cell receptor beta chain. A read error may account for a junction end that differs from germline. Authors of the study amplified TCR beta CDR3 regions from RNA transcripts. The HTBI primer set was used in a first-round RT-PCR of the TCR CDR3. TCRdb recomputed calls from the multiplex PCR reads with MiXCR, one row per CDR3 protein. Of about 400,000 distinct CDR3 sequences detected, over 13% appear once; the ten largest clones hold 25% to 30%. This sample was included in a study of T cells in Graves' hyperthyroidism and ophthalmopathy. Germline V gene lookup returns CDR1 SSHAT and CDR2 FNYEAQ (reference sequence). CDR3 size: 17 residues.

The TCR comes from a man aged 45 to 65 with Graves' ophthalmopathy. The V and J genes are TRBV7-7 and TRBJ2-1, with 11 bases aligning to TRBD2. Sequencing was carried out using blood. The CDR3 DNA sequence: TGTGCTAGCAGCTTAGCCGCTGGGACTAGCGGCTACAATGAGCAGTTCTTC. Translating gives CASSLAAGTSGYNEQFF.